Presented here are 28 T cell receptor beta chains from one specimen sequenced in a study of blood T cell repertoires in COVID-19. TCRdb keeps only in-frame clones here, not all; method: immunoSEQ multiplex PCR. The table lists roughly 300,000 clones, around nine tenths of them singletons. Source material: PBMCs or T cells enriched from blood (not recorded which). The receptors were gathered from a woman in her twenties or thirties who had recovered from COVID-19.

This clone appeared a single time. Compared with germline, one end of the junction differs, possibly owing to a read error. This chain links TRBV29-1 with TRBJ1-2, with TRBD1 matching 12 bases. Germline CDR1 SQVTM, CDR2 ANQGSEA. The CDR3 runs 15 residues. The CDR3 is CSVEGGQGASYGYTF. CDR3 coding DNA: TGCAGCGTCGAAGGGGGACAGGGGGCTTCATATGGCTACACCTTC.

The genes are TRBV29-1 and TRBJ2-7, with 11 bases identical to TRBD2. The CDR3 contains 16 residues. From germline, CDR1 is SQVTM and CDR2 ANQGSEA. V trimming: 4 bases; J trimming: 1 base; junction bases outside the gene matches: 9. The CDR3 coding sequence is TGCAGCGTTGTAGATAGCGGGGGGGTCAGGTCCTACGAGCAGTACTTC. It is translated as CSVVDSGGVRSYEQYF.

The chain links TRBV2 to TRBJ2-7, with TRBD2 matching over 10 bases. The V and J ends lost 11 bases and 7 bases, in that order; junction bases with no gene match: 14. Per germline, CDR1 SNHLY and CDR2 FYNNEI. CDR3 length equals 14 residues. CDR3 residues: CASQASGSLGEQYF. CDR3 bases: TGTGCCTCTCAGGCTAGCGGGAGCCTCGGAGAGCAGTACTTC.

The chain joins TRBV23-1 to TRBJ1-2; 9 bases are a match to TRBD1. TRBV23-1 counts as an open reading frame of uncertain function. The CDR3 length is 16 residues. The junction had 14 bases not matched to a gene; V was cut back by 10 bases and J by 2 bases. The CDR3 DNA sequence: TGCGCCACCGTTGGGGGAAAACAGGGGGCGAACTATGGCTACACCTTC. It is translated as CATVGGKQGANYGYTF.

CDR3 residues: CASSYGTGDQPQHF. DNA for the CDR3: TGTGCCAGCAGTTATGGGACAGGTGATCAGCCCCAGCATTTT. The chain is built from TRBV27 and TRBJ1-5, with 8 bases aligning to TRBD1. J lost 5 bases, V lost 4 bases, and 4 bases had no gene match. The CDR3 has 14 residues. Per the germline V gene, CDR1 is MNHEY and CDR2 is SMNVEV (reference sequence).

In this sample, this clone turned up once. The same CDR3 is also encoded by other DNA sequences in this sample. The J gene is TRBJ1-5, the V gene TRBV2; tentatively, D is TRBD1 (6 bases). CDR3 size: 15 residues. CDR1 and CDR2 from the germline V gene are SNHLY and FYNNEI. V shed 2 bases and J shed 4 bases, with 12 bases lying between them. The CDR3 sequence: CASSERGAGNQPQHF. The CDR3 nucleotides are TGTGCCAGCAGTGAACGGGGGGCAGGTAATCAGCCCCAGCATTTT.

This clone was found once. This rearrangement joins TRBV7-2 to TRBJ2-1; TRBD1 aligns across 8 bases. Germline V gives CDR1 SGHTA, CDR2 FQGNSA. V shed 5 bases, J shed 5 bases, and the junction held 8 bases outside the gene matches. CDR3 length: 15 amino acids. This chain's CDR3 is CASSRTGSLDNEQFF. CDR3 nucleotides: TGTGCCAGCAGCCGGACAGGGAGTCTCGACAATGAGCAGTTCTTC.

The chain combines TRBV2 with TRBJ1-1; D not certain. The CDR3 consists of 15 residues. The ends were cut back, 7 bases at V and 1 base at J, with 16 bases in the middle. The V gene's germline CDR1 is SNHLY and CDR2 FYNNEI. CDR3 DNA: TGTGCCAGCACCACAGAAACACGGGGGAACACTGAAGCTTTCTTT. It is translated as CASTTETRGNTEAFF.

This chain links TRBV4-1 with TRBJ2-3, with TRBD2 matching 7 bases. The germline V gene has CDR1 MGHRA and CDR2 YSYEKL. Losses at the gene ends were 0 bases for V and 4 bases for J; bases not matched to a gene: 10. This CDR3 spans 17 amino acids. CDR3 region: CASSQDNGRGSSDTQYF. The CDR3 DNA reads as TGCGCCAGCAGCCAAGATAATGGGCGGGGGAGCTCAGATACGCAGTATTTT.

This clone was found a few times. The rearrangement links TRBV7-2 to TRBJ1-3; the D gene is possibly TRBD1 (5 bases). V lost 5 bases, J lost 2 bases, and 10 bases lay in between. CDR1 and CDR2 from the germline V gene are SGHTA and FQGNSA. The CDR3 runs 14 residues. The CDR3 nucleotides read TGTGCCAGCAGCCCGGGGGGGGCTGGAAACACCATATATTTT. Its translation: CASSPGGAGNTIYF.

This chain connects TRBV4-2 to TRBJ1-3; D is ambiguous. Germline CDR1 and CDR2: LGHNA and YNFKEQ. This CDR3 comprises 17 residues. The V gene lost 0 bases and the J gene lost 0 bases, with 12 bases spanning the gap. The CDR3 nucleotides read TGTGCCAGCAGCCAAGAGGGTCCAGCGGCCTCTGGAAACACCATATATTTT. Residues: CASSQEGPAASGNTIYF.

The gene calls are TRBV19 and TRBJ1-2, with 11 nucleotides matching TRBD1. This CDR3 region has 18 residues. The germline V gene encodes CDR1 LNHDA and CDR2 SQIVND (reference sequence). V lost 5 bases and J lost 2; bases outside the gene matches: 13. CDR3 coding DNA: TGTGCCAGTAGTCAGGAGGGACAGGGGGGGACGTGGAACTATGGCTACACCTTC. This sequence encodes CASSQEGQGGTWNYGYTF.

This chain joins TRBV30 and TRBJ1-5; D is unresolved. V lost 0 bases, J lost 2 bases, and 11 bases lay in between. Germline-derived CDR1 and CDR2 are GTSNPN and SVGIG (reference sequence). CDR3 length: 15 residues. The DNA of the CDR3 is TGTGCCTGGAGTGTACGACCCGGGGGCAATCAGCCCCAGCATTTT. Translating gives CAWSVRPGGNQPQHF.

The rearrangement uses TRBV7-2 and TRBJ1-2, with a tentative D call TRBD1 (5 bases). The CDR3 consists of 15 residues. Between the trimmed V and J ends, which lost 5 bases and 4 bases, there was a span of 17 bases. Germline CDR1 SGHTA, CDR2 FQGNSA. CDR3 DNA sequence: TGTGCCAGCAGCCTTGTGGTTACAGGTCGCTATGGCTACACCTTC. Protein product: CASSLVVTGRYGYTF. Filled out from reference TRBV7-2 and TRBJ1-2, the complete variable domain reads GAGVSQSPSNKVTEKGKDVELRCDPISGHTALYWYRQSLGQGLEFLIYFQGNSAPDKSGLPSDRFSAERTGGSVSTLTIQRTQQEDSAVYLCASSLVVTGRYGYTFGSGTRLTVV.

CDR3 protein: CAWSAGFYSNQPQHF. DNA for the CDR3: TGTGCCTGGAGTGCAGGGTTTTATAGCAATCAGCCCCAGCATTTT. This chain links TRBV30 with TRBJ1-5; D possibly corresponds to TRBD1 (5 bases). The CDR3 runs to 15 residues. The V end lost 1 base, the J end lost 0 bases, and 10 bases lay between the germline ends. CDR1 and CDR2 from the germline V gene are GTSNPN and SVGIG (reference sequence).

This clone appeared a few times. The rearrangement uses TRBV3-1 (or the pseudogene TRBV3-2) and TRBJ1-3; 9 bases are a match to TRBD1. The CDR3 runs to 16 residues. V gave up 4 bases and J gave up 2 bases; unmatched junction bases: 6. The V gene's germline CDR1 is LGHDT and CDR2 YNNKEL (reference sequence). CDR3 bases: TGTGCCAGCAGCCGATCTACAGGGGGCGCTGGAAACACCATATATTTT. Protein product: CASSRSTGGAGNTIYF.

This clone was counted once. CDR3 sequence (DNA): TGTGCCAGCAGGCGGGGGGCGAACACCGGGGAGCTGTTTTTT. Translating it yields CASRRGANTGELFF. The V gene is TRBV6-5, the J gene TRBJ2-2, with TRBD2 identical over 8 bases. Losses at the gene ends were 6 bases for V and 0 bases for J; bases not matched to a gene: 0. CDR1 is MNHEY, CDR2 SVGAGI, per germline. The CDR3 runs to 14 residues.

A few counts support this clone. This sequence joins TRBV11-3 and TRBJ2-1, with 8 bases lining up with TRBD2. CDR1 and CDR2 from the germline V gene are SGHNT and YENEEA. The CDR3 has 15 amino acids. The V segment lost 3 bases and the J segment 4 bases; nucleotides outside the gene matches: 5. The CDR3 is CASSFSGGGYNEQFF. In DNA, the CDR3 is TGTGCCAGCAGCTTTTCTGGCGGGGGGTACAATGAGCAGTTCTTC.

The genes are TRBV16 and TRBJ1-5; possibly TRBD1 for D (6 bases). Germline V CDR1 and CDR2: KGHSY, FQNENV. The CDR3 is 16 amino acids. Trimming shortened V by 4 bases and J by 2 bases, and 15 bases separated the two germline ends. The CDR3, as DNA: TGTGCCAGCAGCCCCCAGGGGTTGAGGGGCAATCAGCCCCAGCATTTT. This encodes CASSPQGLRGNQPQHF.

The genes are TRBV30 and TRBJ2-3; TRBD2 matches at 8 bases. Germline CDR1 is GTSNPN and CDR2 is SVGIG (reference sequence). J gave up 4 bases and V 3 bases, and 12 bases lay outside the gene matches. The CDR3 covers 16 residues. For the CDR3, the DNA is TGTGCCTGGAGCGAAGAGGTAGCGGGGCCGGCAGATACGCAGTATTTT. Translation: CAWSEEVAGPADTQYF.

The chain carries TRBV6-5 and TRBJ1-2; 8 nucleotides align to TRBD1. Germline-derived CDR1 and CDR2 are MNHEY and SVGAGI. J was trimmed by 0 bases and V by 6 bases; bases with no gene match: 3. The CDR3 runs to 14 residues. In DNA, the CDR3 is TGTGCCAGCAGAGGACAGGGCACTAACTATGGCTACACCTTC. It codes for CASRGQGTNYGYTF.

The chain carries TRBV7-2 and TRBJ2-3; D is unresolved. The CDR3 totals 11 residues. Deletions cut 6 bases from V and 2 bases from J, with 3 bases between. The germline gives CDR1 SGHTA, CDR2 FQGNSA. CDR3 nucleotides: TGTGCCAGCAGTTACACAGATACGCAGTATTTT. It translates to CASSYTDTQYF.

The rearrangement uses TRBV13 and TRBJ1-2, with D hard to call. The V end lost 0 bases, the J end lost 11 bases, and 16 bases lay between the germline ends. Germline loops: CDR1 PRHDT, CDR2 FYEKMQ (reference sequence). The CDR3 contains 14 residues. CDR3 nucleotides: TGTGCCAGCAGCTTAGGGGTTATGGTCGGAGGGTACACCTTC. Amino acid sequence: CASSLGVMVGGYTF.

This clone was counted only a few times. The CDR3 DNA is TGTGCCAGCAGCGTAGGACAGGACACTGAAGCTTTCTTT. Translating it yields CASSVGQDTEAFF. This sequence joins TRBV11-3 and TRBJ1-1; 7 nucleotides line up with TRBD1. The CDR3 consists of 13 residues. Trimming cost V 5 bases and J 3 bases; bases outside gene matches: 3. Germline V gene lookup returns CDR1 SGHNT and CDR2 YENEEA.

This clone occurred once. A far larger clone is just one base off, so this is likely a read error. This CDR3 is also generated by other DNA sequences in the sample. This rearrangement joins TRBV9 to TRBJ2-1; D perhaps matches TRBD2 (7 bases). In germline, CDR1 is SGDLS, CDR2 YYNGEE. The CDR3 loop spans 16 amino acids. The CDR3 here is CASRVGGRGGGNEQFF. In DNA, the CDR3 is TGTGCCAGCCGCGTAGGGGGTCGCGGGGGAGGCAATGAGCAGTTCTTC.

The chain couples TRBV5-4 to TRBJ2-5; weak D call: TRBD2 (7 bases). Germline CDR1 SGHNT, CDR2 YYREEE (reference sequence). With 4 bases removed from V and 5 bases from J, the gap between germline ends came to 18 bases. This CDR3 region has 15 residues. The CDR3 reads CASSAKAGAGETQYF. DNA for the CDR3: TGTGCCAGCAGCGCCAAGGCGGGGGCCGGCGAGACCCAGTACTTC.

V is TRBV3-1 (or the pseudogene TRBV3-2) and J is TRBJ1-1, with TRBD1 identical over 11 bases. Germline V gives CDR1 LGHDT, CDR2 YNNKEL (reference sequence). The CDR3 is 15 amino acids. With V trimmed by 2 bases and J by 4 bases, 3 bases remained unmatched. The CDR3: CASSQPGQGVTEAFF. The CDR3 DNA is TGTGCCAGCAGCCAACCGGGACAGGGGGTCACTGAAGCTTTCTTT.

V and J are TRBV6-5 and TRBJ1-1, with D maybe TRBD1 (5 bases). Trimming shortened V by 4 bases and J by 3 bases, and 9 bases separated the two germline ends. This CDR3 comprises 13 residues. In germline, CDR1 is MNHEY, CDR2 SVGAGI. DNA for the CDR3: TGTGCCAGCAGTTTTGGGGCACACACTGAAGCTTTCTTT. Translation gives CASSFGAHTEAFF.